These T cell receptor beta chains were read from a single sample in a study of shared clonotypes between healthy human individuals. Sequenced by immunoSEQ multiplex PCR; TCRdb stores in-frame clones only, minus some. Among around 350,000 clones listed, less than 75% were seen once. Sequenced sample: memory CD4+ T cells sorted from blood. These receptors all come from a man aged 25-45 years in good health. Both conserved end residues are part of each CDR3. The order of the fields is V gene, clone size, D gene, J gene, CDR3 length, CDR3 DNA, CDR3 protein. A D gene is named only where the DNA matches it firmly. Rows may omit the clone size; those that give it use once, few, many or a size class.

>TRBV30|-|-|TRBJ2-1|15
TGTGCCTGCTTCCGAGGGGGGAGTACCTACAATGAGCAGTTCTTC
CACFRGGSTYNEQFF
>TRBV15|-|TRBD2|TRBJ2-1|15
TGTGCCACCAGCAGGGCCCGGGACTATGACAATGAGCAGTTCTTC
CATSRARDYDNEQFF
>TRBV30|-|TRBD2|TRBJ2-5|16
TGTGCCTCCGCGGTGGGACTAGCGGGAGGACAAGAGACCCAGTACTTC
CASAVGLAGGQETQYF
>TRBV5-6|-|TRBD2|TRBJ2-1|17
TGTGCCAGCAGCGGGACTAGCGGGAGGAGGGCCGTCGATGAGCAGTTCTTC
CASSGTSGRRAVDEQFF
>TRBV18|-|TRBD2|TRBJ2-1|13
TGTGCCAGCTCACCGGGCGCGGGAGACCCGCAGTTCTTC
CASSPGAGDPQFF
>TRBV7-2|-|-|TRBJ2-1|14
TGTGCCAGCAGCCCTCTGGACGGCTACAATGAGCAGTTCTTC
CASSPLDGYNEQFF
>TRBV27|once|-|TRBJ1-4|13
TGTGCCAGCAGCCCTTCCCGAGATGAAAAACTGTTTTTT
CASSPSRDEKLFF
>TRBV2|many|TRBD1|TRBJ1-5|15
TGTGCCAGCAGTTCGGGACAGGGGTCTTCTCAGCCCCAGCATTTT
CASSSGQGSSQPQHF
>TRBV5-1|once|-|TRBJ1-5|16
TGCGCCAGCAGCTGGGCCTTCGCGGCCGCTCGGAAGCCCCAGCATTTT
CASSWAFAAARKPQHF
>TRBV7-9|-|-|TRBJ2-2|15
TGTGCCAGCAGCTTAGGTCACGCGAACACCGGGGAGCTGTTTTTT
CASSLGHANTGELFF
>TRBV5-1|-|TRBD1|TRBJ1-2|15
TGCGCCAGCAGCTACGGGACAGGAAACCCCTATGGCTACACCTTC
CASSYGTGNPYGYTF
>TRBV7-9|-|-|TRBJ2-5|11
TGTGCGTCCGGGAGTGTTGAGACCCAGTACTTC
CASGSVETQYF
>TRBV28|few|TRBD1|TRBJ1-2|14
TGTGCCAGCAGTTTGCCGACAGGGACGGGGGGCTACACCTTC
CASSLPTGTGGYTF
>TRBV7-2|once|TRBD2|TRBJ2-1|15
TGTGCCAGCAGCCCTCCGGGACTAGGTTTCAATGAGCAGTTCTTC
CASSPPGLGFNEQFF
>TRBV10-2|-|TRBD1|TRBJ1-5|15
TGCGCCAGCAGGCCGGGGACAGGCGTTAATCAGCCCCAGCATTTT
CASRPGTGVNQPQHF
>TRBV5-6|-|-|TRBJ1-5|15
TGTGCCAGCAGCTTGATTGGCAGGGAGGATCAGCCCCAGCATTTT
CASSLIGREDQPQHF
>TRBV5-1|-|-|TRBJ2-7|14
TGCGCCAGCAGCTTGGGTGGCCAGGCCCACGAGCAGTACTTC
CASSLGGQAHEQYF
>TRBV19|-|-|TRBJ2-7|17
TGTGCCAGTAGTATCCCCTCCGCGGGACATAGCTCCTACGAGCAGTACTTC
CASSIPSAGHSSYEQYF
>TRBV5-6|-|-|TRBJ1-2|15
TGTGCCAGCAGCTTGGCTTCGGGGGCGGACTATGGCTACACCTTC
CASSLASGADYGYTF
>TRBV4-1|-|-|TRBJ1-2|13
TGCGCCAGCAGCCACCCGGACGGCGTCCAGGTCACCTTC
CASSHPDGVQVTF
>TRBV28|-|-|TRBJ1-1|16
TGTGCCAGCAGTTTAGCAGGGGACGGAGCGAACACTGAAGCTTTCTTT
CASSLAGDGANTEAFF
>TRBV9|-|TRBD1|TRBJ1-4|16
TGTGCCAGCAGCGTAGGAGGGACAGGTTTAAATGAAAAACTGTTTTTT
CASSVGGTGLNEKLFF
>TRBV11-3|-|TRBD2|TRBJ2-1|20
TGTGCCAGCAGCTTAGATCCTGTGAGGTGGCGGCGGGAGGGCCATGATGAGCAGTTCTTC
CASSLDPVRWRREGHDEQFF
>TRBV18|-|TRBD1|TRBJ2-1|16
TGTGCCAGCTCACGAGAGGCGGGACAGGGGGGGAATGAGCAGTTCTTC
CASSREAGQGGNEQFF
>TRBV20-1|-|-|TRBJ2-3|11
TGCAGTGCTAGTAAGCAAGATACGCAGTATTTT
CSASKQDTQYF
>TRBV28|-|-|TRBJ1-1|12
TGTGCCAGCAGTTTCCCCTCGGCTGAAGCTTTCTTT
CASSFPSAEAFF
>TRBV6-1|-|-|TRBJ1-5|15
TGTGCCAGCAGCGTTTCAGGGTTCGGCAATCAGCCCCAGCATTTT
CASSVSGFGNQPQHF
>TRBV11-2|few|-|TRBJ2-1|15
TGTGCCAGCAGCCCAAGGGGTTTCGGGGCGGGCGAGCAGTTCTTC
CASSPRGFGAGEQFF
>TRBV6-6|few|-|TRBJ1-5|15
TGTGCCAGCAAAAGGGGGGGGGCGGGCAATCAGCCCCAGCATTTT
CASKRGGAGNQPQHF
>TRBV14|few|-|TRBJ2-2|15
TGTGCCAGCAGCCGGTCGTGGGGGTCGACCGGGGAGCTGTTTTTT
CASSRSWGSTGELFF
>TRBV18|-|-|TRBJ1-3|14
TGTGCCAGCTCACCGGGCAGTCCTGGAAACACCATATATTTT
CASSPGSPGNTIYF
>TRBV15|-|-|TRBJ2-7|14
TGTGCCACCAGCAGGTCAAGGGGTCCCTACGAGCAGTACTTC
CATSRSRGPYEQYF
>TRBV7-9|-|-|TRBJ2-5|15
TGTGCCAGCAGCTTAGGGGTGGGGGAACAAGAGACCCAGTACTTC
CASSLGVGEQETQYF
>TRBV6-1|-|-|TRBJ2-3|15
TGTGCCAAAGGGGGGGGTGGACCTAGCACAGATACGCAGTATTTT
CAKGGGGPSTDTQYF
>TRBV5-4|-|TRBD1|TRBJ2-7|15
TGTGCCAGCAGCTTGGCGGGACAGAGAAATTACGAGCAGTACTTC
CASSLAGQRNYEQYF
>TRBV29-1|-|-|TRBJ2-7|12
TGCAGCGTTAGGGCAGGTTCCTACGAGCAGTACTTC
CSVRAGSYEQYF